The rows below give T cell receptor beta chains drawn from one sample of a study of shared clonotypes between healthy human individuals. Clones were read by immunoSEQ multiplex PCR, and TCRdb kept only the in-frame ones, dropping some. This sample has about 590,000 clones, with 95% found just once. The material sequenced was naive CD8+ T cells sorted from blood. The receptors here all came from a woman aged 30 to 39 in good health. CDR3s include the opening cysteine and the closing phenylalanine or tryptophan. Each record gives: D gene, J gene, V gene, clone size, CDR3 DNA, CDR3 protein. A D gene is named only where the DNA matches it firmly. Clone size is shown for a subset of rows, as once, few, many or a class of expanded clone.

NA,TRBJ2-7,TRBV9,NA,TGTGCCAGCAGCCCGCGGGCCATCTCCTACGAGCAGTACTTC,CASSPRAISYEQYF
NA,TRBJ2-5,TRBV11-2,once,TGTGCCAGCAGCCCGAAGATGTATGCAGAGACCCAGTACTTC,CASSPKMYAETQYF
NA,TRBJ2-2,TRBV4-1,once,TGCGCCAGCAGCCCTACGGCCACCCCCGGGGAGCTGTTTTTT,CASSPTATPGELFF
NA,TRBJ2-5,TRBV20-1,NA,TGCAGTGCTAGATGGGAAGAGACCCAGTACTTC,CSARWEETQYF
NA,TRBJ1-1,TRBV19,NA,TGTGCCAGTAGTATAGTAGGGGCGGAAGCTTTCTTT,CASSIVGAEAFF
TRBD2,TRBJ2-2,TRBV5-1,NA,TGCGCCAGCAGCAGGACTAGCGGGATCACCGGGGAGCTGTTTTTT,CASSRTSGITGELFF
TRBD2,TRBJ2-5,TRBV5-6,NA,TGTGCCAGCAGCTTGCCAGAGGGAGGGCCGGAGACCCAGTACTTC,CASSLPEGGPETQYF
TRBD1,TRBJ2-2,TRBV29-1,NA,TGCAGCGTTGAAGCCAGGGGGCAGGCCGGGGAGCTGTTTTTT,CSVEARGQAGELFF
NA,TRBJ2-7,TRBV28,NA,TGTGCCAGCAGTTTTAAAACTAGTTGGGTCTACGAGCAGTACTTC,CASSFKTSWVYEQYF
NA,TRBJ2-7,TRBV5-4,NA,TGTGCCAGCAGCATGGATCACTTTGGGGCCGCCTACGAGCAGTACTTC,CASSMDHFGAAYEQYF
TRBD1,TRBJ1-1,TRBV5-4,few,TGTGCCAGTACCCCAGGGGGCGGGACTGAAGCTTTCTTT,CASTPGGGTEAFF
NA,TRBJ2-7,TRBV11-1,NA,TGTGCCAGCTCCTTCCCCGGGAAGGCCTACGAGCAGTACTTC,CASSFPGKAYEQYF
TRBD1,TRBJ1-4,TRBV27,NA,TGTGCCAGCAGTTTATCAGGACAGGGGCTTGCAACTAATGAAAAACTGTTTTTT,CASSLSGQGLATNEKLFF
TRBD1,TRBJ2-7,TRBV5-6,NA,TGTGCCAGCAGCCCCCGGGACAGTTCCTACGAGCAGTACTTC,CASSPRDSSYEQYF
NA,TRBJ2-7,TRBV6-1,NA,TGTGCCAGCACCCCCAATTACGAGCAGTACTTC,CASTPNYEQYF
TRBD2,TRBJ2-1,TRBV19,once,TGTGCCAGTAGTATCTTACTAGCGGGAGAAAATGAGCAGTTCTTC,CASSILLAGENEQFF
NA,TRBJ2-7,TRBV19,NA,TGTGCCAGTAGTGGGACATTCTCCTACGAGCAGTACTTC,CASSGTFSYEQYF
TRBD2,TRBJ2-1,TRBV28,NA,TGTGCCAGCAGTTTTACTAGCGGGAGGAGTTACAATGAGCAGTTCTTC,CASSFTSGRSYNEQFF
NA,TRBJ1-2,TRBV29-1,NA,TGCAGCGTTAGATCAGGGAACTATGGCTACACCTTC,CSVRSGNYGYTF
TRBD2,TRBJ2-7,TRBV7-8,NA,TGTGCCAGCAGCCCACCGGGACTAGCGCCCTACGAGCAGTACTTC,CASSPPGLAPYEQYF
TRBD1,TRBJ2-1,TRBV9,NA,TGTGCCAGCAGCGTTGCAAGAGGGGGCACCTACAATGAGCAGTTCTTC,CASSVARGGTYNEQFF
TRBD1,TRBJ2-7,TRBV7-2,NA,TGTGCCAGCAGTCCCCTCTTCGGGACAGGGGGCTACGAGCAGTACTTC,CASSPLFGTGGYEQYF
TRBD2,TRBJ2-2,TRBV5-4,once,TGTGCCAGCTTTGCACTAGCGACCGGGGAGCTGTTTTTT,CASFALATGELFF
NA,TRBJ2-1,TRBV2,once,TGTGCCAGCAGTGAAGCGCAGCGCCCACCCTACAATGAGCAGTTCTTC,CASSEAQRPPYNEQFF
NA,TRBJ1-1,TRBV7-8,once,TGTGCCAGCAGCTTAGGAACGTCTAGGGTTTTTAACACTGAAGCTTTCTTT,CASSLGTSRVFNTEAFF
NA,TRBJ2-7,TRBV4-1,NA,TGCGCCAGCAGCCAAGAAGTTAGCTCGATGAACCCCTACGAGCAGTACTTC,CASSQEVSSMNPYEQYF
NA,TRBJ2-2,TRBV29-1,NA,TGCAGCGTTGAAAGGGAGAACACCGGGGAGCTGTTTTTT,CSVERENTGELFF
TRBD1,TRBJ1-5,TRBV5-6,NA,TGTGCCAGCAGCTTGTTCGGACAGGGGATCAACAATCAGCCCCAGCATTTT,CASSLFGQGINNQPQHF
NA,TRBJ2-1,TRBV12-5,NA,TGTGCTAGTGGTTCCCACAGGGGACTCTACAATGAGCAGTTCTTC,CASGSHRGLYNEQFF
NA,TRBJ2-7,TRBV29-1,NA,TGCAGCGTTGAAGCCGACAACCTCTACGAGCAGTACTTC,CSVEADNLYEQYF
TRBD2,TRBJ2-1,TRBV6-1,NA,TGTGCCAGCAGTGAAGACCCAGCGGGAGGGAATGAGCAGTTCTTC,CASSEDPAGGNEQFF
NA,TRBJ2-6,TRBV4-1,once,TGCGCCAGCAGCCCATACGGGACTTGGAATTCTGGGGCCAACGTCCTGACTTTC,CASSPYGTWNSGANVLTF
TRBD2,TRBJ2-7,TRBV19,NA,TGTGCCAGTAGTATAGGTTTAACGGGGGGCGAGCAGTACTTC,CASSIGLTGGEQYF
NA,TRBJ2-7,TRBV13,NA,TGTGCCAGCAGCTTAGGGCGGAACTACGAGCAGTACTTC,CASSLGRNYEQYF
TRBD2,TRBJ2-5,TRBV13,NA,TGTGCCAGCAGCCTGGGACTAGCCAGGGAGACCCAGTACTTC,CASSLGLARETQYF
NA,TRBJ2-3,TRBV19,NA,TGTGCCAGTAGTATAGAGGGTTTCAGCACAGATACGCAGTATTTT,CASSIEGFSTDTQYF
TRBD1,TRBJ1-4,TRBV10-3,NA,TGTGCCATCAGTGATGTGACAGGGGATGAAAAACTGTTTTTT,CAISDVTGDEKLFF
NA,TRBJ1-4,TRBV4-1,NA,TGCGCCAGCAGCCAAGTCGAGAAAGATAATGAAAAACTGTTTTTT,CASSQVEKDNEKLFF
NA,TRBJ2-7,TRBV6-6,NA,TGTGCCAGCAGTTCCTTCCTCAGGGGACACTACGAGCAGTACTTC,CASSSFLRGHYEQYF
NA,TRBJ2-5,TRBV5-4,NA,TGTGCCAGCAGCTTGGAATCACAAGAGACCCAGTACTTC,CASSLESQETQYF
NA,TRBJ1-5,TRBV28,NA,TGTGCCAGCAGTCTAACAGTTAGCAATCAGCCCCAGCATTTT,CASSLTVSNQPQHF
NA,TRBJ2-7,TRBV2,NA,TGTGCCAGCAGTGAGTACAGGGTTTACGAGCAGTACTTC,CASSEYRVYEQYF